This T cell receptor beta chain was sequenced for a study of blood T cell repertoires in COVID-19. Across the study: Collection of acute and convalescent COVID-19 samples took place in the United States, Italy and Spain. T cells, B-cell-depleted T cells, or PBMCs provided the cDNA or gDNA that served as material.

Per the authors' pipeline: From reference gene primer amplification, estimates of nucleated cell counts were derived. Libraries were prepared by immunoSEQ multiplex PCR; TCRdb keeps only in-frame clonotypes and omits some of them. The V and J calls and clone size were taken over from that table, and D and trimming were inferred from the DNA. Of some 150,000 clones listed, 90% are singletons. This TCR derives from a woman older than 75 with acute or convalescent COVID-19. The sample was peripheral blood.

CDR3 DNA sequence: TGTGCCAGCAGCTTAAAGACTAGCGGGTCCGCTAGCACAGATACGCAGTATTTT. Its protein is CASSLKTSGSASTDTQYF. This chain connects TRBV5-5 to TRBJ2-3; TRBD2 matches at 10 bases. From germline, CDR1 is SGHKS and CDR2 YYEKEE (reference sequence). J was trimmed by 0 bases and V by 2 bases; bases with no gene match: 9. The CDR3 is made up of 18 amino acids.